Following are 20 T cell receptor beta chains from one sample sequenced in a study of post-analysis software for immune sequencing data. Points from the study as a whole: The study found TRBV5-6, TRBV5-1 and TRBV20-1 among four to six TRBV segments more frequent in patients than controls.

These receptors have no known antigen. Prepared libraries of TCR beta cDNA carried unique molecular identifiers. One entry per CDR3 protein, called by TCRdb with MiXCR from the PCR reads. The sample comprises 450,000 to 650,000 distinct CDR3 sequences, about 44% of which are singletons, and about 1.5% rests with the top ten. The sequenced sample was blood. Source of these receptors: a girl aged 5 to 17 with multiple sclerosis.

This clonotype was seen a few times. The chain uses TRBV20-1 and TRBJ1-4; D perhaps matches TRBD1 (5 bases). The CDR3 sequence is 13 residues long. V shed 5 bases and J shed 8 bases, with 15 bases lying between them. CDR1 is DFQATT, CDR2 SNEGSKA, per germline (reference sequence). DNA of the CDR3: TGCAGTGCTCTGGCGCAGGGCCGAGAAAAACTGTTTTTT. Its protein product is CSALAQGREKLFF.

The chain combines TRBV29-1 with TRBJ2-7; 11 nucleotides line up with TRBD2. There are 15 residues in the CDR3. The trim removed 5 bases at V and 5 bases at J, leaving 11 bases unmatched. Germline V gene lookup returns CDR1 SQVTM and CDR2 ANQGSEA. Here the CDR3 reads CSVRHLLAGDHEQYF. The CDR3 DNA follows: TGCAGCGTTCGGCACCTACTAGCGGGAGACCACGAGCAGTACTTC.

The rearrangement links TRBV5-1 to TRBJ2-7, with TRBD2 matching 9 bases. The germline V gene encodes CDR1 SGHRS and CDR2 YFSETQ. With 3 bases clipped from V and 1 base from J, the junction kept 5 bases outside the gene matches. This CDR3 has 15 amino acids. The CDR3 spells CASSSPSGKSYEQYF. The CDR3 DNA is TGCGCCAGCAGCTCACCTAGCGGGAAGTCCTACGAGCAGTACTTC.

The chain couples TRBV12-3 or TRBV12-4 to TRBJ2-5, with D maybe TRBD2 (5 bases). The DNA end favors TRBJ2-7, so the J call may be wrong. The CDR3 totals 13 residues. CDR3 region: CASSSTAAYEQYF. CDR3 DNA sequence: TGTGCCAGCAGTTCTACAGCGGCCTACGAGCAGTACTTC.

In its sample, this clonotype was seen once. The chain employs TRBV4-2 and TRBJ2-7; 9 bases line up with TRBD1. The CDR3 spans 14 residues. Germline loops: CDR1 LGHNA, CDR2 YNFKEQ. V was pared by 7 bases and J by 2 bases, with 6 bases of the junction left unmatched. CDR3 sequence reads: CASKRDRETYEQYF. In DNA form, the CDR3 reads TGTGCCAGCAAACGGGACAGGGAGACCTACGAGCAGTACTTC.

The rearrangement links TRBV10-2 to TRBJ2-1, with 8 nucleotides matching TRBD2. CDR3 size: 15 residues. The trim removed 6 bases at V and 6 bases at J, leaving 10 bases unmatched. CDR1 and CDR2 from the germline V gene are WSHSY and SAAADI. The CDR3 nucleotides read TGCGCCAGCAGCCCGGGACTAGTGCCGCTCAATGAGCAGTTCTTC. It codes for CASSPGLVPLNEQFF.

DNA of the CDR3: TGTGCCAGCAGCATCACAGGGGGCGATGAGCAGTTCTTC. Protein sequence: CASSITGGDEQFF. The chain employs TRBV9 and TRBJ2-1; 9 nucleotides agree with TRBD1. V lost 4 bases, J lost 8 bases, and 4 bases stayed unmatched. The germline gives CDR1 SGDLS, CDR2 YYNGEE. The CDR3 spans 13 residues.

This chain joins TRBV6-6 and TRBJ1-2; no reliable D call. CDR1 MNHNY and CDR2 SVGAGI come from the germline V gene (reference sequence). V was pared by 2 bases and J by 2 bases, with 15 bases between. The CDR3 totals 16 residues. The CDR3 spells CASSYQRVFANYGYTF. The CDR3 coding sequence is TGTGCCAGCAGTTACCAAAGGGTTTTTGCCAACTATGGCTACACCTTC.

In its sample, this clonotype was seen many times. V usage is TRBV7-6 and J usage is TRBJ1-5; D uncertain. Germline V CDR1 and CDR2: SGHVS, FNYEAQ. With 2 bases removed from V and 3 bases from J, the gap between germline ends came to 5 bases. There are 13 residues in the CDR3. DNA for the CDR3: TGTGCCAGCAGCTTAACGGTCAATCAGCCCCAGCATTTT. Protein sequence: CASSLTVNQPQHF.

As regards this clonotype: Germline is not matched at one junction end, which may reflect a read error. The rearrangement uses TRBV6-1 and TRBJ2-1; 10 bases line up with TRBD1. The CDR3 is 16 residues long. Germline CDR1 and CDR2: MNHNS and SASEGT. The CDR3 nucleotides are TGTGCCAGCACTAAAGGGACAGGGGTCTCCCACAATGAGCAGTTCTTC. It specifies CASTKGTGVSHNEQFF.

The chain carries TRBV7-9 and TRBJ2-5, with TRBD1 identical over 7 bases. The germline V gene encodes CDR1 SEHNR and CDR2 FQNEAQ (reference sequence). The CDR3 spans 14 residues. V lost 3 bases and J lost 6; bases outside the gene matches: 7. As DNA, the CDR3 is TGTGCCAGCAGCTTGGGAAACAGGGGAAAGACCCAGTACTTC. The encoded protein is CASSLGNRGKTQYF.

The chain combines TRBV5-6 with TRBJ1-5; D gene unclear. Trimming pared 1 base from V and 2 bases from J, leaving 10 bases between. The CDR3 loop spans 15 amino acids. CDR1 and CDR2 (germline): SGHDT, YYEEEE. Written as DNA, the CDR3 is TGTGCCAGCAGCTTGAGGGCGGCAGGCAATCAGCCCCAGCATTTT. This encodes CASSLRAAGNQPQHF. Together with reference TRBV5-6 and TRBJ1-5, the CDR3 gives the full variable domain: DAGVTQSPTHLIKTRGQQVTLRCSPKSGHDTVSWYQQALGQGPQFIFQYYEEEERQRGNFPDRFSGHQFPNYSSELNVNALLLGDSALYLCASSLRAAGNQPQHFGDGTRLSIL.

This chain joins TRBV4-1 and TRBJ2-1; D not resolved. The CDR3 runs to 16 residues. V lost 0 bases, J lost 4 bases, and 13 bases lay in between. Per germline, CDR1 MGHRA and CDR2 YSYEKL. In DNA form, the CDR3 reads TGCGCCAGCAGCCAAGATCAGGCAGTTCTGTACAATGAGCAGTTCTTC. Translated, it gives CASSQDQAVLYNEQFF.

A note on this clonotype: This may stem from a read error, because a much larger clone lies one nucleotide away. The chain joins TRBV11-1 to TRBJ2-3; no definite D call. Trimming took off 1 base at V and 2 bases at J, with 10 bases between the two ends. The CDR3 contains 15 residues. Germline loops: CDR1 SGHAT, CDR2 FQDESV (reference sequence). The CDR3 DNA reads as TGTGCCAGCAGCTTAGGGATAGGGCACACAGATACGCAGTATTTT. This sequence encodes CASSLGIGHTDTQYF.

The genes are TRBV4-1 and TRBJ2-5, with 8 bases lining up with TRBD2. CDR1 and CDR2 from the germline V gene are MGHRA and YSYEKL. This CDR3 spans 16 amino acids. V trimming: 0 bases; J trimming: 2 bases; junction bases outside the gene matches: 5. The CDR3 sequence is CASSQDDSGVQETQYF. The CDR3 DNA sequence: TGCGCCAGCAGCCAAGATGATAGCGGGGTACAAGAGACCCAGTACTTC.

The chain employs TRBV18 and TRBJ2-4; TRBD2 might be the D (5 bases). Germline V lookup: CDR1 KGHSH, CDR2 LQKENI. This CDR3 has 12 residues. V was pared by 3 bases and J by 8 bases, with 8 bases between. As DNA, the CDR3 is TGTGCCAGCTCACCCGACGGGGACATTCAGTACTTC. Translating gives CASSPDGDIQYF.

This rearrangement joins TRBV12-3 or TRBV12-4 to TRBJ2-2, with D maybe TRBD2 (5 bases). The length of the CDR3 is 16 residues. Trimming took off 7 bases at V and 7 bases at J, with 22 bases between the two ends. The CDR3 protein is CASTADGSSEVGELFF. The CDR3 bases are TGTGCCAGCACCGCGGACGGATCCTCGGAGGTCGGGGAGCTGTTTTTT.

This rearrangement joins TRBV12-3 or TRBV12-4 to TRBJ2-5; no definite D call. The assigned J gene may be wrong: the sequence end matches TRBJ2-7 better. This CDR3 has 14 amino acids. CDR3 protein: CASTLDPRDYEQYF. The CDR3 DNA reads as TGTGCCAGCACCCTAGACCCTAGGGACTACGAGCAGTACTTC.

This clonotype was recorded only once. A read error may produce the germline difference seen at one junction end. V usage is TRBV5-1 and J usage is TRBJ1-5; a weak D match, TRBD1 (6 bases). Germline V gives CDR1 SGHRS, CDR2 YFSETQ. This CDR3 is built from 13 residues. CDR3 in DNA: TGCGCCAACAGCAGCTCAGGGGATCAGCCCCAGCATTTT. Residues: CANSSSGDQPQHF.

The CDR3 loop is CASRNRGTGHEQFF. The CDR3 region has the DNA TGTGCCAGCAGAAATCGAGGGACCGGACATGAGCAGTTCTTC. V and J are TRBV13 and TRBJ2-1, with D perhaps being TRBD1 or TRBD2 (5 bases each). This CDR3 comprises 14 residues. CDR1 is PRHDT, CDR2 FYEKMQ, per germline (reference sequence). Trimming pared 6 bases from V and 8 bases from J, leaving 17 bases between.